This T cell receptor beta chain was observed in a study of CD8 T cells in Susac syndrome (dated by TCRdb to the late 2010s). With respect to the entire study: The study used repertoire sequencing to test whether antigen drove CD8+ T cell activation and differentiation in Susac syndrome. The study at large found these results: The number of individuals in the TCR sequencing and HLA analysis was acknowledged as relatively small.

About this clonotype: Its cognate antigen has yet to be identified. No clone much larger than this one lies a single base away; base qualities are absent.

High-throughput TCR beta sequencing profiled peripheral blood CD8+ and CD4+ T cells from healthy donors, Susac syndrome patients and multiple sclerosis patients. Treatment-naive patients with stable or active relapsing-remitting disease fulfilling revised McDonald criteria were used as multiple sclerosis controls. Bulk CD8+ and CD4+ T cells were purified by magnetic negative isolation, whereas CD8+ TEMRA cells were enriched by FACS. Blood was collected in EDTA tubes and processed within 24 hours, with PBMCs isolated through density gradient centrifugation. PBMCs intended for TCR sequencing were frozen in liquid nitrogen and were later thawed in a 37 degrees C water bath. The sorted or isolated CD4+, CD8+ and CD8+ TEMRA cells reached a purity of at least 90%. RNA was extracted using the RNeasy kit, and about 0.5 to 1 ug of the RNA was reverse transcribed with random hexamers. The immunoSEQ multiplex PCR assay, covering 54 Vbeta and 13 Jbeta segments, was used to amplify TCR beta CDR3 regions. To correct PCR amplification bias, a synthetic template baseline was used for both primer optimization and computational correction. On the authors' methods: Only productive sequences were kept, with reads annotated to V, D and J genes according to IMGT and analyzed in immunoSEQ Analyzer. To calculate clonality, Shannon entropy was normalized by log2 of the number of productive unique sequences and then subtracted from one. For each patient and control, public and private clones were evaluated among the 100 most prevalent clones. A clone was defined as Susac-specific if it was absent from the healthy and MS cohorts, from roughly 980 published viral clones and from other ImmuneACCESS disease sequences. TCRdb reprocessing: public reads trimmed at Q25 with fastp, clones called with MiXCR, in-frame beta chains kept. Each CDR3 protein gets just one entry, which takes the most common genes and DNA from the rows behind it. In this record, the V and J calls reflect TCRdb's handling and not the investigators' own analysis. The sample contains around 150,000 distinct CDR3 sequences, roughly 95% of them found a single time. Jointly, the top ten make up about 0.086% of the sample.

Trimming removed 1 base from V and 2 bases from J, leaving 5 bases between the germline ends. CDR1 LGHDT and CDR2 YNNKEL were looked up in the germline V gene (reference sequence). Counted from cysteine to phenylalanine, this CDR3 has 14 amino acids. The entry retains the CDR3 DNA only, 42 bases that are in frame from base 1. Sequences were obtained from CD4+ T cells from PBMCs. The TCR comes from a human donor with multiple sclerosis. The rearrangement joined TRBV3-1 to TRBJ2-2; no D segment can be confidently identified. The CDR3: CASSQGHNTGELFF. The nucleotides are TGTGCCAGCAGCCAAGGACATAACACCGGGGAGCTGTTTTTT. Reference TRBV3-1 and TRBJ2-2 proteins supply the regions before and after the CDR3; the full variable domain is: DTAVSQTPKYLVTQMGNDKSIKCEQNLGHDTMYWYKQDSKKFLKIMFSYNNKELIINETVPNRFSPKSPDKAHLNLHINSLELGDSAVYFCASSQGHNTGELFFGEGSRLTVL.